Sequencing of this T cell receptor beta chain was carried out in a study of tumor and adjacent non-tumor tissue in lung cancer. Study observations and caveats: Higher tumor TCR diversity was associated with shorter survival. In normal lung, the top 100 clones were significantly more dominant than in tumor. TCR diversity was significantly greater in tumor than normal lung tissue.

Details on this clonotype: Its antigen is unknown. One junction end does not reproduce the germline sequence, and a read error may be involved.

The CDR3 consists of 15 residues. From germline, CDR1 is SGHAT and CDR2 FQNNGV. This sample's RNA came from whole unsorted tissue. Chemotherapy-naive patients with new lung cancer underwent thoracic surgery in China, August–November 2014. TCRbeta libraries were built with three rounds of nested PCR, modified from ARM-PCR. TCRdb re-called the multiplex PCR reads through MiXCR, storing one row per CDR3 protein. Here the sample spans under 100,000 distinct CDR3 sequences, around 57% being singletons. What was sequenced was lung tumor tissue. The rearrangement uses TRBV11-2 and TRBJ2-6, with no clear D. This TCR derives from a man in his sixties or seventies with non-small cell lung cancer. The CDR3 DNA sequence: TGTGCCTGCAGCTTTTTTCACTCAGGGGCCAACGTCCTGACTTTC. Translated: CACSFFHSGANVLTF.